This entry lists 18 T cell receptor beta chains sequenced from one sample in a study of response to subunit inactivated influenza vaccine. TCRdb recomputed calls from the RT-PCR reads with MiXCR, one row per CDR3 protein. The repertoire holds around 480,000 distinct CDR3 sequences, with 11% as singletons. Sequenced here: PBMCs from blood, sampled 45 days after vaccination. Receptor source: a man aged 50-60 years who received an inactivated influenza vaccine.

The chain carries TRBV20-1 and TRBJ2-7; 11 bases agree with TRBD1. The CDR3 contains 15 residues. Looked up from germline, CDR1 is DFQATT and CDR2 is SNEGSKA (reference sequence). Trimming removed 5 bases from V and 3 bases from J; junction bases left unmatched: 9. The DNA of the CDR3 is TGCAGTGCTCTTCACCCCGGGACAGGGGGCTACGAGCAGTACTTC. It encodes CSALHPGTGGYEQYF.

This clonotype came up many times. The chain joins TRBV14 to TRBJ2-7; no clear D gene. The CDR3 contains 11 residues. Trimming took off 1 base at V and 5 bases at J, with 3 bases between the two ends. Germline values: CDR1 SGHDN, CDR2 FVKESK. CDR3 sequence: CASSQGNEQYF. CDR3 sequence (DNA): TGTGCCAGCAGCCAAGGCAACGAGCAGTACTTC. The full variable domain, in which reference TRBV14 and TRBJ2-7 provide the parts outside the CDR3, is EAGVTQFPSHSVIEKGQTVTLRCDPISGHDNLYWYRRVMGKEIKFLLHFVKESKQDESGMPNNRFLAERTGGTYSTLKVQPAELEDSGVYFCASSQGNEQYFGPGTRLTVT.

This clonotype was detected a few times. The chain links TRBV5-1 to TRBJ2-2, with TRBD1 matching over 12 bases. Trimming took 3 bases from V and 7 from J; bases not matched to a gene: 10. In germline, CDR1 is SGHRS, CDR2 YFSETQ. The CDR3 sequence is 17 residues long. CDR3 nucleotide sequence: TGCGCCAGCAGCTCCGGGCCGGGACAGGGGGCTTTCGGGGAGCTGTTTTTT. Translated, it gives CASSSGPGQGAFGELFF. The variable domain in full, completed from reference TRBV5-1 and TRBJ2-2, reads KAGVTQTPRYLIKTRGQQVTLSCSPISGHRSVSWYQQTPGQGLQFLFEYFSETQRNKGNFPGRFSGRQFSNSRSEMNVSTLELGDSALYLCASSSGPGQGAFGELFFGEGSRLTVL.

The CDR3 DNA reads TGTGCCAGCAGCTTAGGCCTCCTGGGGAGCGGGGGTTTGGTCGATGAGCAGTTCTTC. It translates to CASSLGLLGSGGLVDEQFF. The chain carries TRBV11-1 and TRBJ2-1; 8 positions agree with TRBD2. Germline V gives CDR1 SGHAT, CDR2 FQDESV (reference sequence). The CDR3 loop spans 19 amino acids. J lost 8 bases, V lost 1 base, and 19 bases had no gene match.

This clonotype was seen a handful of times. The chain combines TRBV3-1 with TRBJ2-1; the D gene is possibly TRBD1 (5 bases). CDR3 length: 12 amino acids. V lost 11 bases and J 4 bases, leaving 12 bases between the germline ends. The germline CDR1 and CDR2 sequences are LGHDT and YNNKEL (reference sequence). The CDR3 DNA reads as TGTGCCCTTGGACATTGGTACAATGAGCAGTTCTTC. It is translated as CALGHWYNEQFF.

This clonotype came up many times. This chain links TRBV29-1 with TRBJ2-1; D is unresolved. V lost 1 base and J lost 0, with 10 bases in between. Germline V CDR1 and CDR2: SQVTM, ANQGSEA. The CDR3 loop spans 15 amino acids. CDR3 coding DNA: TGCAGCGTTGAAGGTTGGAAAAGCTCCTACAATGAGCAGTTCTTC. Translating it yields CSVEGWKSSYNEQFF.

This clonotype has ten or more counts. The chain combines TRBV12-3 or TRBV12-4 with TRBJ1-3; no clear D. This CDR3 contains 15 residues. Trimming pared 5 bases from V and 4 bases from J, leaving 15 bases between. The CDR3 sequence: CASSPSFLAGNTIYF. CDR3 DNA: TGTGCCAGCAGTCCCTCGTTTCTTGCCGGAAACACCATATATTTT.

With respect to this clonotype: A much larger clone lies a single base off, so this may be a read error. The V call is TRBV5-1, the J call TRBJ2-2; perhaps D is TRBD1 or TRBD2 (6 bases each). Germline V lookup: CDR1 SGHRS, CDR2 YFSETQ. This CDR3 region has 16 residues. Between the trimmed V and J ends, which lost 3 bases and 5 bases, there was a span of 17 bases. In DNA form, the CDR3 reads TGCGCCAGCAGCTCCGCACAGGGAGGACTAACCGGGGAGCTGTTTTTT. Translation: CASSSAQGGLTGELFF.

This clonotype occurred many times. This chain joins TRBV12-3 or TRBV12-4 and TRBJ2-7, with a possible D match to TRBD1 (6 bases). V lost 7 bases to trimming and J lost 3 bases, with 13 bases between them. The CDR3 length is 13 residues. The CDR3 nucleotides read TGTGCCAGCACCGCGGACAGCAACTACGAGCAGTACTTC. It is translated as CASTADSNYEQYF.

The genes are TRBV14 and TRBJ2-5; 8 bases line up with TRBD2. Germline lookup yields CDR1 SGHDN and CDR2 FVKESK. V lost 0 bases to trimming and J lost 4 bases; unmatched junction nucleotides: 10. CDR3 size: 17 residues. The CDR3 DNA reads TGTGCCAGCAGCCAAGATAGGCCCGGGACTAGGTCAGAGACCCAGTACTTC. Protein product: CASSQDRPGTRSETQYF.

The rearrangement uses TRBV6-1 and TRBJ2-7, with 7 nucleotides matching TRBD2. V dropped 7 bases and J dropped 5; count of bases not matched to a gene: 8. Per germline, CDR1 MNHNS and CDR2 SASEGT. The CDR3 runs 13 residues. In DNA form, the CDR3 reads TGTGCCAGCACCCACGGGGGGAACCACGAGCAGTACTTC. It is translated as CASTHGGNHEQYF.

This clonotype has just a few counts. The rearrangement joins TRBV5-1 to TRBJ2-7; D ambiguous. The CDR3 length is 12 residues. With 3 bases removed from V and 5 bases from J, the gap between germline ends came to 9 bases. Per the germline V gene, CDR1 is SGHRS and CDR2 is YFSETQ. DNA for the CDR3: TGCGCCAGCAGCTACCTTTCGCACGAGCAGTACTTC. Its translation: CASSYLSHEQYF.

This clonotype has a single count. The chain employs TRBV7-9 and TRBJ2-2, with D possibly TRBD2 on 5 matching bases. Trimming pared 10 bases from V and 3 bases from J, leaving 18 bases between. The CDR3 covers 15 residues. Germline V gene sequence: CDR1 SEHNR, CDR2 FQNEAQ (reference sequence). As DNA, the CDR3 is TGTGCCATACCCAAGGTGGGAGAGGACACCGGGGAGCTGTTTTTT. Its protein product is CAIPKVGEDTGELFF. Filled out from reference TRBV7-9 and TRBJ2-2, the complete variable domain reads DTGVSQNPRHKITKRGQNVTFRCDPISEHNRLYWYRQTLGQGPEFLTYFQNEAQLEKSRLLSDRFSAERPKGSFSTLEIQRTEQGDSAMYLCAIPKVGEDTGELFFGEGSRLTVL.

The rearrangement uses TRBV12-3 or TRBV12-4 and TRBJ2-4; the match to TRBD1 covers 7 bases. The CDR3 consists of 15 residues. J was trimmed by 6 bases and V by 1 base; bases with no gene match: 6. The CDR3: CASSLVRGIANIQYF. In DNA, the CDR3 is TGTGCCAGCAGTTTAGTCAGGGGGATAGCAAACATTCAGTACTTC.

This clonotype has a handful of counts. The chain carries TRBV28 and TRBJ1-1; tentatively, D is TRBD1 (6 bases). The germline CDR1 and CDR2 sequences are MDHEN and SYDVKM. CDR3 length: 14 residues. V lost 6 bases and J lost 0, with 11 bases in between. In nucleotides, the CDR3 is TGTGCCAGCAGGCCACAGGGTGTGAACACTGAAGCTTTCTTT. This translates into CASRPQGVNTEAFF.

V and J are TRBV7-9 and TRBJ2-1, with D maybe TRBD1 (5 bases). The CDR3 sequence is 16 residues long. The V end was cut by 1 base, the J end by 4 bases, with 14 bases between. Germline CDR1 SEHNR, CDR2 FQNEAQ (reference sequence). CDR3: CASSLGYRIGYNEQFF. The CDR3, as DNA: TGTGCCAGCAGCTTAGGGTACAGGATAGGGTACAATGAGCAGTTCTTC.

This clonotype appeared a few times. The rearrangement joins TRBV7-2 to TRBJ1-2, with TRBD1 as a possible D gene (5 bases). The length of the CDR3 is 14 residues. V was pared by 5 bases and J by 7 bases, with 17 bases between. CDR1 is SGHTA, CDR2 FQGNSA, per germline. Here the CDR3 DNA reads TGTGCCAGCAGCCGAGGCGGGGGAGAGTCTGGCTACACCTTC. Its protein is CASSRGGGESGYTF. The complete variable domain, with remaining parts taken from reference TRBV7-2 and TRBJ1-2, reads GAGVSQSPSNKVTEKGKDVELRCDPISGHTALYWYRQSLGQGLEFLIYFQGNSAPDKSGLPSDRFSAERTGGSVSTLTIQRTQQEDSAVYLCASSRGGGESGYTFGSGTRLTVV.

CDR3: CASSLTQRGAGNQPQHF. The CDR3 bases are TGTGCCAGCAGCTTAACCCAGCGGGGGGCGGGCAATCAGCCCCAGCATTTT. The gene calls are TRBV7-3 and TRBJ1-5, with D possibly matching TRBD1 (6 bases). This CDR3 spans 17 amino acids. Looked up from germline, CDR1 is SGHTA and CDR2 is FQGTGA. Between the trimmed V and J ends, which lost 0 bases and 2 bases, there was a span of 14 bases.